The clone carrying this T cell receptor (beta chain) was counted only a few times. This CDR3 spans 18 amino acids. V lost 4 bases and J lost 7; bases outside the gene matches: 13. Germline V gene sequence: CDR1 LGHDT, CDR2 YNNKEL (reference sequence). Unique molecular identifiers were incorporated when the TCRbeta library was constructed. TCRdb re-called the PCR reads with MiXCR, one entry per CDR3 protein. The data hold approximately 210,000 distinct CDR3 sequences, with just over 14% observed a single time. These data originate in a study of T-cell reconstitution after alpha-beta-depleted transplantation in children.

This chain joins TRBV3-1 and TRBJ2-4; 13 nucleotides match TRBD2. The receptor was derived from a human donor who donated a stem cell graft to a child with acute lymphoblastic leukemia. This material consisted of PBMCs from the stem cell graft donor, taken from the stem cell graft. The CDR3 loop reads CASSLVPGLAGYFNIQYF. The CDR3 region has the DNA TGTGCCAGCAGCCTGGTCCCGGGACTAGCGGGGTACTTTAACATTCAGTACTTC.